These T cell receptor beta chains were read from a single sample in a study of shared clonotypes between healthy human individuals. Clones were sequenced by immunoSEQ multiplex PCR, and TCRdb holds only the in-frame ones, with some missing. The table has about 600,000 clones, approximately 97% seen once. Sequencing was carried out using naive CD4+ T cells sorted from blood. The receptors were sampled from a woman in her twenties or thirties in good health. Both conserved end residues are trimmed from each CDR3. The D gene is left open where the match is weak.

TRBV4-1,TRBD1,TRBJ1-2,ASSQDRSYGYT
TRBV6-1,.,TRBJ2-7,ASSDAGLGTYEQY
TRBV12-5,.,TRBJ1-2,ASGLVANPLPRGYGYT
TRBV2,.,TRBJ2-2,ASTSARNTNTGELF
TRBV13,.,TRBJ1-5,ASSSYRGNQPQH
TRBV11-2,.,TRBJ2-3,ASSPLGADTDTQY
TRBV28,.,TRBJ2-2,ASNGRWLTGELF
TRBV11-2,.,TRBJ1-2,ASSSAFTFGYT
TRBV19,.,TRBJ2-7,ASSRTVKAYEQY
TRBV7-3,.,TRBJ2-3,ASSLTRESTDTQY
TRBV28,.,TRBJ1-3,ASSSPSKIGNTIY
TRBV19,.,TRBJ2-3,ASTLRDGSTDTQY
TRBV6-1,.,TRBJ1-6,ASSEVVGSPLH
TRBV7-6,.,TRBJ2-5,ASSQQDQFQETQY
TRBV18,TRBD2,TRBJ2-2,ASSLVLVAGNTGELF
TRBV6-1,.,TRBJ2-7,ASRRGEIYEQY
TRBV5-6,.,TRBJ1-2,ASSLPPGVGGYNYGYT
TRBV19,TRBD2,TRBJ2-3,ASSLAGVEDTQY
TRBV5-1,TRBD2,TRBJ2-7,ASSVTSGSHEQY
TRBV28,.,TRBJ1-6,ASSLIGTESPLH
TRBV4-2,.,TRBJ2-1,ASSQDSPQHEQF
TRBV6-6,.,TRBJ2-7,ASSNGASDAYEQY
TRBV10-2,.,TRBJ1-1,ASSETGGVGTEAF
TRBV23-1,TRBD1,TRBJ2-1,ASSWDRAVDEQF
TRBV7-2,TRBD2,TRBJ2-7,ASSFRLAAYEQY
TRBV7-7,TRBD2,TRBJ2-7,ASIPGGASGSSYEQY
TRBV28,TRBD2,TRBJ2-1,ASSPGLGVILQF
TRBV10-3,.,TRBJ2-7,AIRLANDPYEQY
TRBV6-1,.,TRBJ2-3,ASSGQTGTQTDTQY
TRBV15,.,TRBJ2-2,ATSRGSQGNTGELF
TRBV6-5,.,TRBJ1-2,ASSYSTEGGYT
TRBV7-9,.,TRBJ1-4,ASSSTVYGDEKLF
TRBV28,.,TRBJ1-5,ASSLKESPQH